A single sample is the source of the 24 T cell receptor beta chains below, sequenced in a study of T-cell memory formation after mild COVID-19. TCRdb reanalysed the 5' RACE reads using MiXCR and keeps one entry per CDR3 protein. The data hold roughly 320,000 distinct CDR3 sequences, with around 27% observed a single time. The source material was PBMCs or a T cell subset sorted from them (not recorded which). The receptors come from an adult woman who had mild COVID-19 (a few samples of this study predate the infection). Cell type and time point are not known.

J is TRBJ2-7 and V is TRBV7-8, with D perhaps matching TRBD2 (5 bases). V lost 0 bases, J lost 6 bases, and 9 bases lay in between. Germline V CDR1 and CDR2: SGHVS, FQNEAQ. The CDR3 has 13 amino acids. The CDR3 DNA reads as TGTGCCAGCAGCTTAGCGCTGGGGAGCGAGCAGTACTTC. This gives the protein CASSLALGSEQYF.

This clonotype has a handful of counts. CDR3 nucleotide sequence: TGTGCCAGCAGTTTGCGGGCAGGCCCCTTGTTGGGGAATGAGCAGTTCTTC. It specifies CASSLRAGPLLGNEQFF. V gene TRBV12-3 or TRBV12-4 combines with J gene TRBJ2-1; D is perhaps TRBD2 (5 bases). The CDR3 extends over 17 amino acids. Trimming removed 3 bases from V and 7 bases from J, with 22 bases in between.

This chain connects TRBV12-3 or TRBV12-4 to TRBJ2-5; a weak D match, TRBD2 (6 bases). Trimming pared 4 bases from V and 5 bases from J, leaving 8 bases between. This CDR3 is built from 12 residues. The CDR3 sequence: CASSWGEETQYF. In nucleotides, the CDR3 is TGTGCCAGCAGTTGGGGGGAGGAGACCCAGTACTTC.

This chain uses TRBV27 with TRBJ1-1, with 8 bases aligning to TRBD1. This CDR3 spans 15 amino acids. Germline-derived CDR1 and CDR2 are MNHEY and SMNVEV (reference sequence). V lost 7 bases, J lost 0 bases, and 7 bases stayed unmatched. Here the CDR3 reads CASTLGDRMNTEAFF. The CDR3 region has the DNA TGTGCCAGCACCCTCGGGGACAGGATGAACACTGAAGCTTTCTTT.

There are a few counts of this clonotype. The rearrangement links TRBV5-1 to TRBJ2-3; D remains unclear. The length of the CDR3 is 14 residues. Germline CDR1 and CDR2: SGHRS and YFSETQ. V was shortened by 3 bases and J by 0 bases, with 8 bases between the two germline ends. The chain's CDR3 is CASSSTVSTDTQYF. The CDR3 nucleotides are TGCGCCAGCAGCTCAACAGTAAGCACAGATACGCAGTATTTT.

This clonotype was seen ten or more times. The chain employs TRBV12-3 or TRBV12-4 and TRBJ1-1, with D unclear. Trimming removed 5 bases at V and 0 bases at J, with 7 bases between. This CDR3 is 13 amino acids long. CDR3 in amino acids: CASSRTLNTEAFF. In DNA, the CDR3 is TGTGCCAGCAGTCGCACATTGAACACTGAAGCTTTCTTT.

This clonotype has only a few counts. The rearrangement links TRBV7-2 to TRBJ2-2; TRBD2 might be the D (5 bases). There are 16 residues in the CDR3. CDR1 and CDR2 from the germline V gene are SGHTA and FQGNSA. V shed 4 bases and J shed 0 bases, with 12 bases lying between them. In DNA, the CDR3 is TGTGCCAGCAGCTGGAGCGGAATGGCGAACACCGGGGAGCTGTTTTTT. Protein sequence: CASSWSGMANTGELFF.

This clonotype has more than one count but fewer than ten. The rearrangement uses TRBV7-8 and TRBJ2-3; 9 bases are a match to TRBD2. J was trimmed by 6 bases and V by 5 bases; bases with no gene match: 12. Germline-derived CDR1 and CDR2 are SGHVS and FQNEAQ. The CDR3 runs to 16 residues. CDR3 in DNA: TGTGCCAGCAGCCGCTTTGCGGGGGGGCTAAGTGATACGCAGTATTTT. Translated, it gives CASSRFAGGLSDTQYF.

The sample holds many counts of this clonotype. The CDR3 DNA is TGCGCCAGCAGACTCCAAGGAGCGGGAAGCACAGATACGCAGTATTTT. This codes for CASRLQGAGSTDTQYF. J is TRBJ2-3 and V is TRBV5-1; 7 bases agree with TRBD2. CDR1 SGHRS and CDR2 YFSETQ come from the germline V gene. The CDR3 covers 16 residues. The V gene end was trimmed by 5 bases and the J gene end by 0 bases; junction bases not matched to a gene: 9.

The chain joins TRBV20-1 to TRBJ1-1; 8 bases match TRBD1. V lost 1 base and J lost 1; bases outside the gene matches: 17. The CDR3 spans 19 residues. The germline gives CDR1 DFQATT, CDR2 SNEGSKA (reference sequence). CDR3 bases: TGCAGTGCTAGAGCTAGGGACAGGCTGAACAGGATCCCGAACACTGAAGCTTTCTTT. This gives the protein CSARARDRLNRIPNTEAFF.

V gene TRBV27 combines with J gene TRBJ2-7; D unresolved. CDR1 MNHEY and CDR2 SMNVEV come from the germline V gene (reference sequence). This CDR3 spans 14 amino acids. V gave up 3 bases and J gave up 4 bases, with 13 bases separating them. The CDR3 is CASSFYTVGYEQYF. In DNA form, the CDR3 reads TGTGCCAGCAGTTTCTACACCGTCGGGTACGAGCAGTACTTC.

The V call is TRBV14, the J call TRBJ1-5; the D is unclear. The V end was cut by 3 bases, the J end by 4 bases, with 16 bases between. The CDR3 has 16 amino acids. CDR1 is SGHDN, CDR2 FVKESK, per germline. The CDR3 loop reads CASSHDWAGHNQPQHF. Written as DNA, the CDR3 is TGTGCCAGCAGCCATGACTGGGCAGGCCATAATCAGCCCCAGCATTTT.

The rearrangement uses TRBV6-5 and TRBJ2-5; TRBD2 might be the D (7 bases). Germline CDR1 MNHEY, CDR2 SVGAGI. Between the trimmed V and J ends, which lost 2 bases and 7 bases, there was a span of 17 bases. The CDR3 consists of 15 residues. The CDR3 DNA follows: TGTGCCAGCAGTTACCCCAGGGGAGGGTCATGGACCCAGTACTTC. Translating gives CASSYPRGGSWTQYF.

The gene calls are TRBV5-6 and TRBJ2-7; 8 nucleotides match TRBD1. CDR1 SGHDT and CDR2 YYEEEE come from the germline V gene. This CDR3 is built from 13 residues. V lost 7 bases to trimming and J lost 5 bases; unmatched junction nucleotides: 8. The DNA for the CDR3 is TGTGCCAGCGGCCAACGGGACAGGCACGAGCAGTACTTC. This encodes CASGQRDRHEQYF.

This clonotype occurred a few times. The CDR3 bases are TGCGCCAGCAGCTTTGGGACTGCAACAGATACGCAGTATTTT. Amino acid sequence: CASSFGTATDTQYF. J is TRBJ2-3 and V is TRBV5-1, with D possibly being TRBD2 (6 bases). The CDR3 is 14 residues long. Germline lookup yields CDR1 SGHRS and CDR2 YFSETQ. Trimming shortened V by 2 bases and J by 3 bases, and 10 bases separated the two germline ends.

This clonotype was picked up a small number of times. The V call is TRBV6-5, the J call TRBJ2-7, with 11 bases fitting TRBD2. CDR1 is MNHEY, CDR2 SVGAGI, per germline. V was pared by 5 bases and J by 0 bases, with 6 bases of the junction left unmatched. This CDR3 comprises 16 residues. The CDR3: CASSPTGTSGSYEQYF. In DNA, the CDR3 is TGTGCCAGCAGTCCAACCGGGACTAGCGGCTCCTACGAGCAGTACTTC.

This clonotype showed up just a few times. The V gene is TRBV6-5, the J gene TRBJ1-1; no reliable D call. V lost 5 bases, J lost 1 base, and 8 bases lay in between. The CDR3 is 13 residues long. Germline values: CDR1 MNHEY, CDR2 SVGAGI. The CDR3 spells CASSPAANTEAFF. CDR3 nucleotide sequence: TGTGCCAGCAGTCCTGCGGCGAACACTGAAGCTTTCTTT.

This clonotype turned up a few times. The J gene is TRBJ1-5, the V gene TRBV6-2 or TRBV6-3; 10 bases line up with TRBD1. The CDR3 consists of 13 residues. Germline V gene lookup returns CDR1 MNHEY and CDR2 SVGEGT. With 6 bases clipped from V and 6 bases from J, the junction kept 2 bases outside the gene matches. CDR3 DNA: TGTGCCAGCAGACGACAGGGGGCTCAGCCCCAGCATTTT. Translation: CASRRQGAQPQHF.

This clonotype was counted a single time. The chain employs TRBV29-1 and TRBJ1-2, with D uncertain. Trimming removed 0 bases from V and 2 bases from J, with 7 bases in between. The CDR3 is 13 residues long. CDR1 SQVTM and CDR2 ANQGSEA come from the germline V gene. In DNA form, the CDR3 reads TGCAGCGTTGAAGATCCGTGGAACTATGGCTACACCTTC. Translating gives CSVEDPWNYGYTF. The complete variable domain, with remaining parts taken from reference TRBV29-1 and TRBJ1-2, reads SAVISQKPSRDICQRGTSLTIQCQVDSQVTMMFWYRQQPGQSLTLIATANQGSEATYESGFVIDKFPISRPNLTFSTLTVSNMSPEDSSIYLCSVEDPWNYGYTFGSGTRLTVV.

The table lists this clonotype with many counts. J is TRBJ2-1 and V is TRBV29-1; TRBD1 might be the D (6 bases). The V and J ends lost 0 bases and 1 base respectively, with 16 bases between them. From germline, CDR1 is SQVTM and CDR2 ANQGSEA. The CDR3 spans 17 residues. The CDR3 nucleotides read TGCAGCGTTGAAGATGGGGGCAGGAAGGGATCCTACAATGAGCAGTTCTTC. The encoded protein is CSVEDGGRKGSYNEQFF.

This clonotype was counted at least ten times. The DNA for the CDR3 is TGTGCCAGCTCACCAAGTACCTGGGGAGCCCTTTATGGCTACACCTTC. This translates into CASSPSTWGALYGYTF. The chain is built from TRBV18 and TRBJ1-2; D uncertain. Germline values: CDR1 KGHSH, CDR2 LQKENI. V lost 2 bases to trimming and J lost 5 bases, with 18 bases between them. The CDR3 runs to 16 residues. Using reference TRBV18 and TRBJ1-2 for the parts outside the CDR3, the full variable domain is NAGVMQNPRHLVRRRGQEARLRCSPMKGHSHVYWYRQLPEEGLKFMVYLQKENIIDESGMPKERFSAEFPKEGPSILRIQQVVRGDSAAYFCASSPSTWGALYGYTFGSGTRLTVV.

Ten or more counts support this clonotype. CDR3 DNA sequence: TGCGCCAGCAGCTTCCATGGGACTACCGTACTCTACGAGCAGTACTTC. It specifies CASSFHGTTVLYEQYF. V is TRBV5-1 and J is TRBJ2-7; 7 nucleotides align to TRBD2. Germline CDR1 is SGHRS and CDR2 is YFSETQ. The CDR3 is made up of 16 amino acids. V was pared by 2 bases and J by 3 bases, with 11 bases of the junction left unmatched.

This clonotype was found a few times. The J gene is TRBJ2-1, the V gene TRBV9, with 8 bases that match TRBD1. The CDR3 covers 15 residues. Germline CDR1 is SGDLS and CDR2 is YYNGEE. The J segment lost 5 bases and the V segment lost 1 base, leaving 5 bases of the junction unmatched. The CDR3 DNA reads TGTGCCAGCAGCGTATCAGGGGGCAGTAACAATGAGCAGTTCTTC. This codes for CASSVSGGSNNEQFF.

This clonotype has a handful of counts. The J gene is TRBJ2-5, the V gene TRBV19; 8 bases agree with TRBD1. Germline CDR1 is LNHDA and CDR2 is SQIVND (reference sequence). The CDR3 has 16 amino acids. V lost 3 bases, J lost 5 bases, and 11 bases stayed unmatched. Here the CDR3 reads CASSMTRTGWVETQYF. In nucleotides, the CDR3 is TGTGCCAGTAGTATGACGAGGACAGGGTGGGTCGAGACCCAGTACTTC. Variable domain in full (rest from reference TRBV19 and TRBJ2-5): DGGITQSPKYLFRKEGQNVTLSCEQNLNHDAMYWYRQDPGQGLRLIYYSQIVNDFQKGDIAEGYSVSREKKESFPLTVTSAQKNPTAFYLCASSMTRTGWVETQYFGPGTRLLVL.